The 30 T cell receptor beta chains below were found in one sample sequenced in a study of shared clonotypes between healthy human individuals. The repertoire was sequenced with immunoSEQ multiplex PCR; TCRdb's copy has only in-frame clones and lacks some. This sample has 760,000 or so clones, with about 96% found just once. Naive CD8 cells comprised CD45RO-negative, CCR7-positively selected cells, excluding terminally differentiated effector memory CD45RA+ cells. Sample: naive CD8+ T cells sorted from blood. All receptors come from a man in his thirties or forties in good health.

The gene calls are TRBV4-1 and TRBJ2-2; TRBD2 is a possible D gene (6 bases). The CDR3 runs 15 residues. Trimming removed 9 bases from V and 4 bases from J, with 18 bases in between. Germline-derived CDR1 and CDR2 are MGHRA and YSYEKL. The CDR3 protein is CASRGGGQGTGELFF. The CDR3 DNA sequence: TGCGCCAGTAGGGGCGGAGGGCAGGGCACCGGGGAGCTGTTTTTT.

The chain has TRBV7-9 and TRBJ2-1; TRBD1 agrees at 7 bases. CDR3 length equals 19 residues. V was pared by 5 bases and J by 2 bases, with 18 bases of the junction left unmatched. From germline, CDR1 is SEHNR and CDR2 FQNEAQ (reference sequence). CDR3 nucleotide sequence: TGTGCCAGCAGCCCCCAGGGTAACGACAGGGCCCAAACCTACAATGAGCAGTTCTTC. This sequence encodes CASSPQGNDRAQTYNEQFF. Full variable domain (rest looked up from reference TRBV7-9 and TRBJ2-1): DTGVSQNPRHKITKRGQNVTFRCDPISEHNRLYWYRQTLGQGPEFLTYFQNEAQLEKSRLLSDRFSAERPKGSFSTLEIQRTEQGDSAMYLCASSPQGNDRAQTYNEQFFGPGTRLTVL.

The chain links TRBV6-1 to TRBJ1-5; D is ambiguous. CDR1 and CDR2 (germline): MNHNS, SASEGT. V lost 4 bases and J 0 bases, leaving 10 bases between the germline ends. The CDR3 is 15 amino acids. The CDR3 nucleotides are TGTGCCAGCAGTGTCGGTCTTTATAGCAATCAGCCCCAGCATTTT. This sequence encodes CASSVGLYSNQPQHF.

This rearrangement joins TRBV2 to TRBJ2-7; 8 positions match TRBD1. The V gene end was trimmed by 3 bases and the J gene end by 2 bases; junction bases not matched to a gene: 6. This CDR3 region has 15 residues. CDR1 SNHLY and CDR2 FYNNEI come from the germline V gene. DNA of the CDR3: TGTGCCAGCAGTGACCAGGACAGGGCTACCTACGAGCAGTACTTC. Amino acids: CASSDQDRATYEQYF.

For the CDR3, the DNA is TGTGCCAGCAAGAGGATCCCCGGGGGGTTCAGAAACACCATATATTTT. This sequence encodes CASKRIPGGFRNTIYF. This chain connects TRBV28 to TRBJ1-3, with TRBD1 as a possible D gene (5 bases). Trimming pared 7 bases from V and 5 bases from J, leaving 21 bases between. The V gene's germline CDR1 is MDHEN and CDR2 SYDVKM. There are 16 residues in the CDR3.

The V call is TRBV4-1, the J call TRBJ2-1, with 12 positions matching TRBD2. The trim removed 6 bases at V and 8 bases at J, leaving 14 bases unmatched. In germline, CDR1 is MGHRA, CDR2 YSYEKL. The CDR3 has 17 amino acids. CDR3 protein: CASRPGILAGGPDEQFF. The CDR3 DNA reads TGCGCCAGCAGGCCGGGGATTCTAGCGGGAGGGCCTGATGAGCAGTTCTTC.

The chain has TRBV19 and TRBJ2-1; 8 bases align to TRBD2. This CDR3 comprises 14 residues. Per the germline V gene, CDR1 is LNHDA and CDR2 is SQIVND (reference sequence). V shed 2 bases, J shed 8 bases, and the junction held 5 bases outside the gene matches. The CDR3 protein is CASSIREGPDEQFF. CDR3 nucleotide sequence: TGTGCCAGTAGTATACGGGAGGGCCCGGATGAGCAGTTCTTC. The complete variable domain, with remaining parts taken from reference TRBV19 and TRBJ2-1, reads DGGITQSPKYLFRKEGQNVTLSCEQNLNHDAMYWYRQDPGQGLRLIYYSQIVNDFQKGDIAEGYSVSREKKESFPLTVTSAQKNPTAFYLCASSIREGPDEQFFGPGTRLTVL.

The rearrangement links TRBV27 to TRBJ1-1; 7 positions match TRBD1. The CDR3 spans 13 residues. Germline loops: CDR1 MNHEY, CDR2 SMNVEV (reference sequence). V dropped 2 bases and J dropped 11; count of bases not matched to a gene: 8. CDR3 in amino acids: CASSLPDRAHAFF. In DNA, the CDR3 is TGTGCCAGCAGTTTACCTGACAGGGCCCACGCTTTCTTT.

The chain recombines TRBV29-1 with TRBJ2-7; 7 nucleotides line up with TRBD1. CDR3 length equals 14 residues. With V trimmed by 5 bases and J by 0 bases, 7 bases remained unmatched. Germline CDR1 SQVTM, CDR2 ANQGSEA. The CDR3 nucleotides read TGCAGCGTTTTAGACAGGGCCACCTCCTACGAGCAGTACTTC. Protein sequence: CSVLDRATSYEQYF.

The V gene is TRBV7-6, the J gene TRBJ2-2, with 14 bases identical to TRBD2. CDR1 and CDR2 (germline): SGHVS, FNYEAQ. The trim removed 5 bases at V and 9 bases at J, leaving 5 bases unmatched. The CDR3 runs to 15 residues. CDR3 nucleotide sequence: TGTGCCAGCAGCCGACTAGCGGGAGGGCCGAGGGAGCTGTTTTTT. As protein: CASSRLAGGPRELFF.

The CDR3 reads CATSRAGRQGKNPYEQYF. CDR3 DNA sequence: TGTGCCACCAGCAGAGCGGGGAGACAGGGTAAGAATCCCTACGAGCAGTACTTC. The chain links TRBV15 to TRBJ2-7, with 7 bases fitting TRBD1. CDR3 length: 18 amino acids. V lost 1 base, J lost 2 bases, and 14 bases stayed unmatched. Germline V gene data show CDR1 as LNHNV and CDR2 as YYDKDF (reference sequence).

DNA for the CDR3: TGTGCCAGCAGCGTAGACTCGTGGGGTAATGAGCAGTTCTTC. It is translated as CASSVDSWGNEQFF. J is TRBJ2-1 and V is TRBV9; D not resolved. V was trimmed by 0 bases and J by 7 bases, leaving 11 bases between them. Germline CDR1 reads SGDLS; CDR2 reads YYNGEE. CDR3 length equals 14 residues. The whole variable domain, filled in from reference TRBV9 and TRBJ2-1, reads DSGVTQTPKHLITATGQRVTLRCSPRSGDLSVYWYQQSLDQGLQFLIQYYNGEERAKGNILERFSAQQFPDLHSELNLSSLELGDSALYFCASSVDSWGNEQFFGPGTRLTVL.

The rearrangement joins TRBV28 to TRBJ1-4; possibly TRBD1 for D (5 bases). CDR1 and CDR2 (germline): MDHEN, SYDVKM. With 2 bases removed from V and 5 bases from J, the gap between germline ends came to 12 bases. There are 15 residues in the CDR3. CDR3 sequence: CASSLTGVENEKLFF. The CDR3 nucleotides read TGTGCCAGCAGTTTAACAGGCGTAGAGAATGAAAAACTGTTTTTT.

The chain is built from TRBV27 and TRBJ1-2, with D perhaps TRBD1 (5 bases). The CDR3 runs 13 residues. V was shortened by 8 bases and J by 8 bases, with 18 bases between the two germline ends. Germline CDR1 MNHEY, CDR2 SMNVEV (reference sequence). CDR3 amino acids: CASSPGGLRGYTF. CDR3 nucleotide sequence: TGTGCCAGCTCCCCGGGGGGTCTACGAGGCTACACCTTC.

The chain combines TRBV7-9 with TRBJ2-1; no firm D call. This CDR3 contains 15 residues. V gave up 5 bases and J gave up 3 bases, with 14 bases separating them. The germline gives CDR1 SEHNR, CDR2 FQNEAQ (reference sequence). The CDR3 region is CASSPLRTDYNEQFF. Here the CDR3 DNA reads TGTGCCAGCAGCCCTCTTCGTACGGACTACAATGAGCAGTTCTTC.

The chain couples TRBV15 to TRBJ2-7; 7 bases align to TRBD1. Germline CDR1 is LNHNV and CDR2 is YYDKDF (reference sequence). Losses at the gene ends were 3 bases for V and 0 bases for J; bases not matched to a gene: 5. The CDR3 is made up of 15 amino acids. CDR3 coding DNA: TGTGCCACCAGCAGGGACAGGTCGGGCTCCTACGAGCAGTACTTC. Translating gives CATSRDRSGSYEQYF.

The chain combines TRBV7-9 with TRBJ2-1; D uncertain. The germline gives CDR1 SEHNR, CDR2 FQNEAQ (reference sequence). V lost 8 bases and J 3 bases, leaving 5 bases between the germline ends. The CDR3 covers 11 residues. The CDR3 region is CASWGYNEQFF. In nucleotides, the CDR3 is TGTGCCAGCTGGGGCTACAATGAGCAGTTCTTC.

The V gene is TRBV27, the J gene TRBJ2-1, with D perhaps assigned TRBD1 or TRBD2 (5 bases each). This CDR3 contains 14 residues. CDR1 is MNHEY, CDR2 SMNVEV, per germline (reference sequence). The germline V and J ends were trimmed by 6 bases and 5 bases, with 14 bases remaining between them. This chain's CDR3 is CASRKSGSHNEQFF. The CDR3 coding sequence is TGTGCCAGCAGAAAATCAGGGAGCCACAATGAGCAGTTCTTC.

About this clone: The sample carries other DNA sequences with the same CDR3. CDR3 amino acids: CASSPRLAGGYEQYF. CDR3 sequence (DNA): TGTGCCAGCAGCCCCCGACTAGCGGGGGGCTACGAGCAGTACTTC. This chain connects TRBV11-2 to TRBJ2-7, with 13 bases identical to TRBD2. CDR1 is SGHAT, CDR2 FQNNGV, per germline. V lost 5 bases to trimming and J lost 3 bases; unmatched junction nucleotides: 4. There are 15 residues in the CDR3.

This chain joins TRBV27 and TRBJ1-2, with D maybe TRBD1 (6 bases). V lost 3 bases and J 6 bases, leaving 14 bases between the germline ends. Germline CDR1 and CDR2: MNHEY and SMNVEV (reference sequence). The CDR3 is made up of 14 amino acids. The CDR3 sequence: CASSLRPGDHGYTF. The CDR3 DNA reads TGTGCCAGCAGTTTGAGGCCAGGGGATCATGGCTACACCTTC.

The chain couples TRBV5-1 to TRBJ2-2; no reliable D call. V gave up 3 bases and J gave up 1 base, with 13 bases separating them. The CDR3 loop spans 16 amino acids. Looked up from germline, CDR1 is SGHRS and CDR2 is YFSETQ. The CDR3 is CASSYPRSENTGELFF. Here the CDR3 DNA reads TGCGCCAGCAGCTATCCCCGAAGCGAGAACACCGGGGAGCTGTTTTTT.

The V gene is TRBV4-3, the J gene TRBJ2-2; D may be TRBD1 (5 bases). V was pared by 5 bases and J by 0 bases, with 13 bases between. Germline CDR1 is LGHNA and CDR2 is YSLEER. The CDR3 spans 16 residues. In DNA, the CDR3 is TGCGCCAGCAGCATCTCAGGGCAGTCGAACACCGGGGAGCTGTTTTTT. This sequence encodes CASSISGQSNTGELFF.

The chain uses TRBV6-5 and TRBJ2-1; the match to TRBD2 covers 10 bases. The germline gives CDR1 MNHEY, CDR2 SVGAGI. V lost 11 bases, J lost 8 bases, and 9 bases stayed unmatched. The length of the CDR3 is 13 residues. CDR3 sequence reads: CACEGLASHEQFF. The CDR3 DNA follows: TGTGCCTGCGAGGGACTAGCGTCTCATGAGCAGTTCTTC.

The gene calls are TRBV6-1 and TRBJ1-5; D remains ambiguous. The CDR3 is 14 amino acids. V lost 0 bases, J lost 5 bases, and 8 bases lay in between. Germline loops: CDR1 MNHNS, CDR2 SASEGT. The CDR3 bases are TGTGCCAGCAGTGAAGCGCTTAGGGATCAGCCCCAGCATTTT. It yields the protein CASSEALRDQPQHF.

This clone showed up just once. This sequence joins TRBV13 and TRBJ2-7; 16 bases are a match to TRBD2. The length of the CDR3 is 18 residues. The V gene's germline CDR1 is PRHDT and CDR2 FYEKMQ (reference sequence). V lost 5 bases to trimming and J lost 2 bases; unmatched junction nucleotides: 9. The CDR3 region has the DNA TGTGCCAGCAGCCCTGCCCCGGGACTAGCGGGAGGGACCTACGAGCAGTACTTC. As protein: CASSPAPGLAGGTYEQYF. Full variable domain (missing parts from reference TRBV13 and TRBJ2-7): AAGVIQSPRHLIKEKRETATLKCYPIPRHDTVYWYQQGPGQDPQFLISFYEKMQSDKGSIPDRFSAQQFSDYHSELNMSSLELGDSALYFCASSPAPGLAGGTYEQYFGPGTRLTVT.

The gene calls are TRBV11-2 and TRBJ2-7; 7 bases agree with TRBD1. CDR1 and CDR2 from the germline V gene are SGHAT and FQNNGV. V was pared by 5 bases and J by 2 bases, with 6 bases of the junction left unmatched. This CDR3 contains 14 residues. DNA for the CDR3: TGTGCCAGCAGCCCGGACAGGTCGACCTACGAGCAGTACTTC. This codes for CASSPDRSTYEQYF.

This sequence joins TRBV9 and TRBJ2-3; TRBD2 is a possible D gene (5 bases). Germline values: CDR1 SGDLS, CDR2 YYNGEE. The CDR3 is 16 residues long. Trimming left V 3 bases short and J 0 bases short, with 14 bases between. CDR3 bases: TGTGCCAGCAGCGGAGACTGGGAGACTAGCACAGATACGCAGTATTTT. Its protein is CASSGDWETSTDTQYF.

The chain couples TRBV27 to TRBJ2-3; D remains ambiguous. Trimming pared 5 bases from V and 1 base from J, leaving 10 bases between. Germline-derived CDR1 and CDR2 are MNHEY and SMNVEV (reference sequence). The CDR3 contains 14 residues. CDR3: CASSLTVGTDTQYF. The CDR3 DNA sequence: TGTGCCAGCAGTCTAACAGTTGGCACAGATACGCAGTATTTT.

The chain recombines TRBV29-1 with TRBJ2-1; TRBD2 matches at 10 bases. Germline V gene lookup returns CDR1 SQVTM and CDR2 ANQGSEA. The CDR3 is made up of 17 amino acids. V shed 0 bases and J 4 bases; nucleotides not matched to a gene: 9. CDR3 DNA: TGCAGCGTTGAAGAAGCTAGCGGGAGTTCGGGTTACAATGAGCAGTTCTTC. Amino acids: CSVEEASGSSGYNEQFF.

The chain employs TRBV25-1 and TRBJ2-1, with 14 bases identical to TRBD2. Germline V gives CDR1 MGHDK, CDR2 SYGVNS. After removal of 8 bases from V and 2 bases from J, the junction contained 8 bases not matched to a gene. The CDR3 loop spans 17 amino acids. CDR3 DNA: TGTGCCAGCGAGGGACTAGCGGGAGACGGGGCCTACAATGAGCAGTTCTTC. This sequence encodes CASEGLAGDGAYNEQFF.